These T cell receptor beta chains were read from a single sample in a study of vaccination and CD4 T cells after COVID-19. TCRdb ran MiXCR on the PCR reads and lists one entry per CDR3 protein. The sample has thousands of distinct CDR3 sequences, around two fifths seen once. No antigen has been identified for these receptors. Sequenced input: CD4+ T cells from blood, cultured in vitro. These receptor sequences come from a human donor in good health. Each CDR3 is given with its conserved first and last residue. A D gene is named only where the DNA matches it firmly. Only part of the rows carry a size: once, few, many, or a class if the clone is expanded.

size: few
J: TRBJ1-2
V: TRBV5-4
D: -
DNA: TGTGCCAGCAGCCTCGGTCAAGCTAACTATGGCTACACCTTC
CDR3: CASSLGQANYGYTF

size: -
J: TRBJ1-2
V: TRBV25-1
D: -
DNA: TGTGCCAGCAGTGGTAGGGGTGGCTACACCTTC
CDR3: CASSGRGGYTF

size: -
J: TRBJ2-3
V: TRBV27
D: -
DNA: TGTGCCAGCAGAAGCATCACAGATACGCAGTATTTT
CDR3: CASRSITDTQYF

size: -
J: TRBJ1-2
V: TRBV4-1
D: -
DNA: TGCGCCAGCAGTCCTACAGGGAGCTATGGCTACACCTTC
CDR3: CASSPTGSYGYTF

size: -
J: TRBJ2-1
V: TRBV19
D: TRBD2
DNA: TGTGCCAGTAGTAGCGTATTCGGGGGGGATACCTTCTTC
CDR3: CASSSVFGGDTFF

size: -
J: TRBJ2-6
V: TRBV12-3/TRBV12-4
D: -
DNA: TGTGCCAGCAGAAGGGCGTCCGGGGCCAACGTCCTGACTTTC
CDR3: CASRRASGANVLTF

size: -
J: TRBJ1-6
V: TRBV6-5
D: -
DNA: TGTGCCAGCAGTTATTATCAGTCACCCCTCCACTTT
CDR3: CASSYYQSPLHF

size: -
J: TRBJ2-7
V: TRBV6-1
D: TRBD2
DNA: TGTGCCAGCAGCCCGATTGAAGGGACTAGCGGGAGCTACGAGCAGTACTTC
CDR3: CASSPIEGTSGSYEQYF

size: -
J: TRBJ1-2
V: TRBV11-2
D: TRBD1
DNA: TGTGCCAGCAGCATTAGGTCCGGGACAGGCTATGGCTACACCTTC
CDR3: CASSIRSGTGYGYTF

size: -
J: TRBJ1-1
V: TRBV5-4
D: -
DNA: TGTGCCAGCAGCCCCGACAGGTTCAGCCCTGAAGCTTTCTTT
CDR3: CASSPDRFSPEAFF

size: few
J: TRBJ2-5
V: TRBV20-1
D: TRBD2
DNA: TGCAGTGCTTTAACTAGCGGGGAAGAGACCCAGTACTTC
CDR3: CSALTSGEETQYF

size: -
J: TRBJ2-2
V: TRBV7-2
D: TRBD2
DNA: TGTGCCAGCAGCTTAGGGAGAGTTAGCGGGGGCTACACCGGGGAGCTGTTTTTT
CDR3: CASSLGRVSGGYTGELFF

size: -
J: TRBJ2-3
V: TRBV5-6
D: TRBD2
DNA: TGTGCCAGCAGCGTTAGCGGGGGAAGAGATACGCAGTATTTT
CDR3: CASSVSGGRDTQYF

size: -
J: TRBJ1-2
V: TRBV5-6
D: -
DNA: TGTGCCAGCAGCTTAGGGCGGAGGAGCTATGGCTACACCTTC
CDR3: CASSLGRRSYGYTF

size: -
J: TRBJ2-1
V: TRBV6-2/TRBV6-3
D: -
DNA: TGTGCCAGCAGCAGACTCCCCGAGAACAATGAGCAGTTCTTC
CDR3: CASSRLPENNEQFF

size: few
J: TRBJ1-1
V: TRBV7-9
D: TRBD1
DNA: TGTGCCAGCAGCTACTGGACAGGGGGAGGAAGTGAAGCTTTCTTT
CDR3: CASSYWTGGGSEAFF

size: few
J: TRBJ1-5
V: TRBV4-3
D: -
DNA: TGCGCCAGCAGCCAAGCCTTCGGGGGCAATCAGCCCCAGCATTTT
CDR3: CASSQAFGGNQPQHF

size: -
J: TRBJ1-2
V: TRBV20-1
D: -
DNA: TGCAGTGCACCTACCCTCGTCCGGGCTTCAGCTAACTATGGCTACACCTTC
CDR3: CSAPTLVRASANYGYTF

size: -
J: TRBJ1-2
V: TRBV27
D: TRBD1
DNA: TGTGCCAGCAGTCACACAGGGGCAATCGGTGGTGGCTACACCTTC
CDR3: CASSHTGAIGGGYTF

size: -
J: TRBJ2-7
V: TRBV7-9
D: -
DNA: TGTGCCAGCCGGGGAATTTCTACCTACGAGCAGTACTTC
CDR3: CASRGISTYEQYF

size: -
J: TRBJ1-2
V: TRBV7-2
D: -
DNA: TGTGCCAGCAGCCGTATCAGACCTCCTAACTATGGCTACACCTTC
CDR3: CASSRIRPPNYGYTF

size: -
J: TRBJ2-3
V: TRBV5-4
D: -
DNA: TGTGCCAGCAGCCAAGTCGCTATAGATACGCAGTATTTT
CDR3: CASSQVAIDTQYF

size: few
J: TRBJ2-3
V: TRBV20-1
D: -
DNA: TGCAGTGCTAGAAGGCCTAGCGGCACAGATACGCAGTATTTT
CDR3: CSARRPSGTDTQYF

size: medium-sized
J: TRBJ1-5
V: TRBV20-1
D: -
DNA: TGCAGTGCTAGAGTCCAGAGGGATTTGCCCCAGCATTTT
CDR3: CSARVQRDLPQHF

size: medium-sized
J: TRBJ2-7
V: TRBV15
D: -
DNA: TGTGCCACCAGCAGAGGGCAGCTCTACGAGCAGTACTTC
CDR3: CATSRGQLYEQYF

size: -
J: TRBJ1-4
V: TRBV5-1
D: TRBD1
DNA: TGCGCCAGCAGCAGGGACAGGGGGCTCGAAAAACTGTTTTTT
CDR3: CASSRDRGLEKLFF

size: -
J: TRBJ2-1
V: TRBV12-3/TRBV12-4
D: TRBD2
DNA: TGTGCCAGCAGTTCCCCCCCCCGGTTCGCTAGCGGGAGGGAGGGGCAGTTCTTC
CDR3: CASSSPPRFASGREGQFF

size: -
J: TRBJ2-2
V: TRBV11-2
D: TRBD1
DNA: TGTGCCAGCAGGCCTAACAGGGGGCCGAGCACCGGGGAGCTGTTTTTT
CDR3: CASRPNRGPSTGELFF

size: -
J: TRBJ2-7
V: TRBV20-1
D: TRBD1
DNA: TGCAGTGCTGGGAGGACAGGGAACGAGCAGTACTTC
CDR3: CSAGRTGNEQYF

size: few
J: TRBJ2-2
V: TRBV7-6
D: TRBD1
DNA: TGTGCCAGCAGCCTCCCGGGACAGGGGAAGGGGGAGCTGTTTTTT
CDR3: CASSLPGQGKGELFF